One sample yielded the 31 T cell receptor beta chains listed below, sequenced in a study of T cells in localized non-small cell lung cancer. The table came from immunoSEQ multiplex PCR; TCRdb's copy has only in-frame clones and leaves some out. The table records roughly 38,000 clones, over 70% of them present only once. Material: peripheral blood, obtained before any cancer treatment. The receptors were sampled from a woman aged 40-70 years with stage I lung adenocarcinoma.

The rearrangement joins TRBV2 to TRBJ1-6, with D possibly being TRBD1 (6 bases). V gave up 6 bases and J gave up 10 bases, with 10 bases separating them. CDR1 is SNHLY, CDR2 FYNNEI, per germline. The CDR3 runs to 12 residues. CDR3 amino acids: CASRGGGSPLHF. The CDR3 nucleotides read TGTGCCAGCAGGGGAGGGGGGTCACCCCTCCACTTT.

The rearrangement uses TRBV5-1 and TRBJ2-1, with 12 positions matching TRBD1. CDR3 size: 20 residues. J lost 3 bases, V lost 2 bases, and 15 bases had no gene match. Germline V gives CDR1 SGHRS, CDR2 YFSETQ. The CDR3 DNA reads as TGCGCCAGCAGCTTAGGGACAGGGGGCATAGGGCTAGCGGGCTACAATGAGCAGTTCTTC. It specifies CASSLGTGGIGLAGYNEQFF.

This chain links TRBV27 with TRBJ2-2; D not certain. This CDR3 has 13 residues. Germline CDR1 and CDR2: MNHEY and SMNVEV (reference sequence). V was cut by 5 bases and J by 5 bases, with 9 bases left in between. Written as DNA, the CDR3 is TGTGCCAGCAGTATATGGGGTACCGGGGAGCTGTTTTTT. This encodes CASSIWGTGELFF.

The chain is built from TRBV19 and TRBJ2-7; 11 bases are a match to TRBD2. CDR1 is LNHDA, CDR2 SQIVND, per germline (reference sequence). Trimming took 2 bases from V and 4 from J; bases not matched to a gene: 7. The CDR3 runs to 16 residues. As DNA, the CDR3 is TGTGCCAGTAGTATAAGCGACGGGACTAGCGGATACGAGCAGTACTTC. This encodes CASSISDGTSGYEQYF. The variable domain in full, with the rest retrieved from reference TRBV19 and TRBJ2-7, is DGGITQSPKYLFRKEGQNVTLSCEQNLNHDAMYWYRQDPGQGLRLIYYSQIVNDFQKGDIAEGYSVSREKKESFPLTVTSAQKNPTAFYLCASSISDGTSGYEQYFGPGTRLTVT.

The genes are TRBV27 and TRBJ1-2, with a weak D call TRBD1 (6 bases). V shed 6 bases and J shed 4 bases, with 15 bases lying between them. This CDR3 is 14 amino acids long. Per germline, CDR1 MNHEY and CDR2 SMNVEV (reference sequence). The CDR3 DNA is TGTGCCAGCAGGTCGGACAGTTCCCGCTATGGCTACACCTTC. Protein: CASRSDSSRYGYTF.

This clone was seen a few times. The chain has TRBV6-6 and TRBJ1-1; no clear D. Trimming pared 5 bases from V and 0 bases from J, leaving 7 bases between. Germline V lookup: CDR1 MNHNY, CDR2 SVGAGI (reference sequence). CDR3 length equals 13 residues. This CDR3 reads CASSLHLNTEAFF. Written as DNA, the CDR3 is TGTGCCAGCAGTCTCCACTTGAACACTGAAGCTTTCTTT.

The rearrangement uses TRBV2 and TRBJ1-2; D is unclear. Germline CDR1 is SNHLY and CDR2 is FYNNEI. This CDR3 spans 15 amino acids. Trimming stripped 3 bases from V and 4 bases from J, with 15 bases between. The CDR3: CASSETSISSYGYTF. CDR3 bases: TGTGCCAGCAGTGAGACGTCGATTTCAAGCTATGGCTACACCTTC.

This chain connects TRBV6-6 to TRBJ2-2, with 10 bases fitting TRBD1. V lost 5 bases, J lost 7 bases, and 7 bases stayed unmatched. The V gene's germline CDR1 is MNHNY and CDR2 SVGAGI (reference sequence). The CDR3 has 15 residues. CDR3 region: CASSRTGGRIGELFF. As DNA, the CDR3 is TGTGCCAGCAGTCGGACAGGGGGGAGGATCGGGGAGCTGTTTTTT.

The chain carries TRBV18 and TRBJ1-1, with 9 bases identical to TRBD1. CDR1 is KGHSH and CDR2 is LQKENI in the germline V gene. V was pared by 5 bases and J by 1 base, with 8 bases of the junction left unmatched. The CDR3 covers 16 residues. In nucleotides, the CDR3 is TGTGCCAGCTCATCCCGGGACAGGGTGCAGAACACTGAAGCTTTCTTT. It is translated as CASSSRDRVQNTEAFF.

The chain combines TRBV9 with TRBJ2-7, with D unresolved. Trimming took off 4 bases at V and 4 bases at J, with 9 bases between the two ends. The CDR3 is made up of 12 amino acids. The germline V gene has CDR1 SGDLS and CDR2 YYNGEE. The CDR3 DNA reads as TGTGCCAGCAGCCCGGACGGGTACGAGCAGTACTTC. Translated: CASSPDGYEQYF.

A single count supports this clone. The chain couples TRBV6-4 to TRBJ2-7, with D perhaps TRBD1 or TRBD2 (5 bases each). V lost 7 bases and J lost 2, with 15 bases in between. Germline CDR1 reads MRHNA; CDR2 reads SNTAGT. There are 14 residues in the CDR3. The CDR3 nucleotides read TGTGCCAGCACCCCGGGACCCCGGCCCTACGAGCAGTACTTC. This encodes CASTPGPRPYEQYF.

The chain recombines TRBV18 with TRBJ2-7; 8 bases map to TRBD1. Germline trimming cut 3 bases from V and 5 bases from J; bases unmatched to any gene: 9. The CDR3 is 15 amino acids. The germline CDR1 and CDR2 sequences are KGHSH and LQKENI. CDR3 coding DNA: TGTGCCAGCTCACCCGGACAGGGCGGGATTGACGAGCAGTACTTC. Its translation is CASSPGQGGIDEQYF.

V gene TRBV14 combines with J gene TRBJ2-7, with D possibly being TRBD1 or TRBD2 (6 bases each). The germline V gene has CDR1 SGHDN and CDR2 FVKESK. The ends were cut back, 2 bases at V and 5 bases at J, with 19 bases in the middle. CDR3 length: 16 residues. The CDR3 region is CASSQRGLWGAHEQYF. CDR3 bases: TGTGCCAGCAGCCAACGGGGACTTTGGGGGGCCCACGAGCAGTACTTC. Supplemented by reference TRBV14 and TRBJ2-7, the full variable domain reads EAGVTQFPSHSVIEKGQTVTLRCDPISGHDNLYWYRRVMGKEIKFLLHFVKESKQDESGMPNNRFLAERTGGTYSTLKVQPAELEDSGVYFCASSQRGLWGAHEQYFGPGTRLTVT.

The chain has TRBV19 and TRBJ2-3; TRBD2 matches at 9 bases. The CDR3 runs to 19 residues. V lost 4 bases, J lost 0 bases, and 14 bases stayed unmatched. Germline V lookup: CDR1 LNHDA, CDR2 SQIVND (reference sequence). Here the CDR3 DNA reads TGTGCCAGTAGTAGCGGCCTCGGGGCGGGAGGGCGTAGCACAGATACGCAGTATTTT. Amino acids: CASSSGLGAGGRSTDTQYF.

V is TRBV29-1 and J is TRBJ2-2; D not resolved. CDR1 is SQVTM, CDR2 ANQGSEA, per germline. This CDR3 contains 13 residues. V was shortened by 4 bases and J by 6 bases, with 12 bases between the two germline ends. The CDR3 DNA follows: TGCAGCGTTGTAGTGGGATCGGCCGGGGAGCTGTTTTTT. Translated: CSVVVGSAGELFF.

The chain carries TRBV4-1 and TRBJ2-6; D is tentatively TRBD1 or TRBD2 (6 bases each). The CDR3 is made up of 16 amino acids. V gave up 2 bases and J gave up 5 bases, with 13 bases separating them. CDR1 and CDR2 from the germline V gene are MGHRA and YSYEKL. The CDR3 spells CASSQPNRDWANVLTF. The CDR3 nucleotides read TGCGCCAGCAGCCAACCCAACAGGGACTGGGCCAACGTCCTGACTTTC.

This clone was seen only a few times. The chain carries TRBV30 and TRBJ1-5; possible D gene TRBD1, 5 bases. V gave up 4 bases and J gave up 5 bases, with 9 bases separating them. This CDR3 spans 12 amino acids. The germline gives CDR1 GTSNPN, CDR2 SVGIG (reference sequence). The CDR3 loop reads CAWTWGDQPQHF. CDR3 DNA: TGTGCCTGGACTTGGGGCGATCAGCCCCAGCATTTT.

This chain links TRBV5-1 with TRBJ2-3; no firm D call. This CDR3 contains 13 residues. From germline, CDR1 is SGHRS and CDR2 YFSETQ. Trimming took 4 bases from V and 4 from J, leaving 10 bases between them. CDR3 protein: CASSTNVPDTQYF. The CDR3 bases are TGCGCCAGCAGCACGAACGTACCAGATACGCAGTATTTT.

J is TRBJ1-5 and V is TRBV29-1, with 12 bases lining up with TRBD1. CDR3 length equals 13 residues. J lost 10 bases, V lost 7 bases, and 8 bases had no gene match. Germline loops: CDR1 SQVTM, CDR2 ANQGSEA. CDR3 nucleotides: TGCAGCGCCACCGGGACAGGGGGCACCCCCCAGCATTTT. This sequence encodes CSATGTGGTPQHF. The whole variable domain, filled in from reference TRBV29-1 and TRBJ1-5, reads SAVISQKPSRDICQRGTSLTIQCQVDSQVTMMFWYRQQPGQSLTLIATANQGSEATYESGFVIDKFPISRPNLTFSTLTVSNMSPEDSSIYLCSATGTGGTPQHFGDGTRLSIL.

Notes on this clone: This CDR3 is also generated by other DNA sequences in the sample. Written as DNA, the CDR3 is TGTGCCAGCAGCCCAAGTTCCAAACGACTAGCCTACGAGCAGTACTTC. Its protein product is CASSPSSKRLAYEQYF. V gene TRBV7-6 combines with J gene TRBJ2-7; a possible D gene is TRBD2 (6 bases). CDR1 SGHVS and CDR2 FNYEAQ come from the germline V gene. The CDR3 contains 16 residues. V lost 5 bases, J lost 2 bases, and 19 bases lay in between.

V is TRBV28 and J is TRBJ1-2; D remains unclear. Germline V lookup: CDR1 MDHEN, CDR2 SYDVKM. V was shortened by 3 bases and J by 8 bases, with 10 bases between the two germline ends. There are 12 residues in the CDR3. The CDR3 reads CASSFGTRGYTF. The DNA for the CDR3 is TGTGCCAGCAGTTTCGGTACGAGAGGCTACACCTTC.

This clone is a singleton in its sample. The chain combines TRBV5-1 with TRBJ2-5; D might be TRBD2 (5 bases). The germline CDR1 and CDR2 sequences are SGHRS and YFSETQ. This CDR3 is built from 15 residues. Trimming pared 2 bases from V and 1 base from J, leaving 12 bases between. The CDR3 sequence is CASSFGLAGQETQYF. DNA of the CDR3: TGCGCCAGCAGCTTTGGACTCGCGGGCCAAGAGACCCAGTACTTC.

The chain carries TRBV6-4 and TRBJ2-3; TRBD1 aligns across 9 bases. The CDR3 is 15 residues long. With 5 bases clipped from V and 4 bases from J, the junction kept 7 bases outside the gene matches. Germline CDR1 reads MRHNA; CDR2 reads SNTAGT. Here the CDR3 DNA reads TGTGCCAGCAGTCCCGGGACAGGGTATTCAGATACGCAGTATTTT. Its translation is CASSPGTGYSDTQYF.

Comment on this clone: One end of the junction is discordant with germline, which a read error may explain. The chain links TRBV7-7 to TRBJ2-1, with D hard to call. The CDR3 is 16 amino acids. Germline loops: CDR1 SSHAT, CDR2 FNYEAQ (reference sequence). The CDR3 here is CASSSQLMSSYNEQFF. CDR3 sequence (DNA): TGTGCTAGCAGCTCCCAGTTGATGAGCTCCTACAATGAGCAGTTCTTC.

This chain connects TRBV28 to TRBJ2-2, with D possibly TRBD1 on 6 matching bases. Trimming cost V 5 bases and J 0 bases, with 16 bases left between them. This CDR3 spans 17 amino acids. Germline V CDR1 and CDR2: MDHEN, SYDVKM. The CDR3 loop reads CASSPQGRTANTGELFF. The CDR3 DNA reads TGTGCCAGCAGTCCACAAGGCCGGACAGCGAACACCGGGGAGCTGTTTTTT.

J is TRBJ2-2 and V is TRBV5-4; the D is unclear. The V end was cut by 4 bases, the J end by 6 bases, with 10 bases between. The germline gives CDR1 SGHNT, CDR2 YYREEE (reference sequence). The CDR3 contains 13 residues. The CDR3 region has the DNA TGTGCCAGCAGCCACGACTCCCCCGGGGAGCTGTTTTTT. Translation: CASSHDSPGELFF.

This clone was detected a few times. The rearrangement uses TRBV28 and TRBJ1-4, with 8 nucleotides matching TRBD1. The CDR3 consists of 13 residues. V shed 8 bases and J 6 bases; nucleotides not matched to a gene: 5. Per the germline V gene, CDR1 is MDHEN and CDR2 is SYDVKM. The CDR3 sequence: CASLQGGDEKLFF. The CDR3 bases are TGTGCCAGCCTACAGGGGGGTGATGAAAAACTGTTTTTT.

This rearrangement joins TRBV2 to TRBJ1-5; 9 bases fit TRBD1. The germline V gene has CDR1 SNHLY and CDR2 FYNNEI. The CDR3 is made up of 16 amino acids. Losses at the gene ends were 5 bases for V and 2 bases for J; bases not matched to a gene: 7. DNA of the CDR3: TGTGCCAGCAGTATGGACAGGGGAGGAGGCAATCAGCCCCAGCATTTT. Encoded protein: CASSMDRGGGNQPQHF.

The CDR3 spells CASEGGTYEQYF. DNA for the CDR3: TGTGCCAGCGAGGGGGGAACCTACGAGCAGTACTTC. The V and J genes are TRBV10-3 and TRBJ2-7; tentatively, D is TRBD1 or TRBD2 (6 bases each). The CDR3 is 12 residues long. The V gene lost 10 bases and the J gene lost 2 bases, with 12 bases spanning the gap. CDR1 and CDR2 (germline): ENHRY, SYGVKD.

The CDR3 spells CASSPGGLAIQETQYF. The DNA for the CDR3 is TGCGCCAGCAGCCCCGGCGGGCTAGCGATTCAAGAGACCCAGTACTTC. This rearrangement joins TRBV4-1 to TRBJ2-5; tentative D call: TRBD2 (6 bases). The V end was cut by 4 bases, the J end by 2 bases, with 17 bases between. This CDR3 region has 16 residues. Germline loops: CDR1 MGHRA, CDR2 YSYEKL.

CDR3 region: CSAGYNEQFF. The CDR3 nucleotides are TGCAGTGCGGGCTACAATGAGCAGTTCTTC. V and J are TRBV20-1 and TRBJ2-1; the D is unclear. Germline CDR1 is DFQATT and CDR2 is SNEGSKA (reference sequence). This CDR3 is 10 amino acids long. V lost 6 bases and J lost 3, with 3 bases in between.